Listed below are T cell receptor beta chains from one sample, sequenced in a study of cytomegalovirus exposure and HLA in healthy donors. Sequenced by immunoSEQ multiplex PCR; TCRdb stores in-frame clones only, minus some. The sample lists around 200,000 clones, approximately 59% occurring once. Sequencing input: PBMCs. These receptors originate from a middle-aged man in good health and CMV-seronegative. The conserved cysteine and the conserved F or W are not part of the CDR3 here. The D gene is left open where the match is weak. Clone size is given for some rows only: seen once, a few or many times, or a class if the clone is expanded.

d_gene: TRBD1
j_gene: TRBJ1-4
abundance: once
v_gene: TRBV18
CDR3aa: ASSSTGVNEKLF

d_gene: -
j_gene: TRBJ1-6
abundance: -
v_gene: TRBV9
CDR3aa: ASNPQGYSPLH

d_gene: TRBD2
j_gene: TRBJ2-3
abundance: -
v_gene: TRBV27
CDR3aa: ASSLAGVQADTQY

d_gene: TRBD1
j_gene: TRBJ2-7
abundance: -
v_gene: TRBV7-9
CDR3aa: ASSSPLDRAYEQY

d_gene: -
j_gene: TRBJ1-1
abundance: -
v_gene: TRBV29-1
CDR3aa: SDGLMNTEAF

d_gene: TRBD2
j_gene: TRBJ2-1
abundance: -
v_gene: TRBV11-3
CDR3aa: ASSPLAGVYNEQF

d_gene: TRBD1
j_gene: TRBJ2-2
abundance: -
v_gene: TRBV28
CDR3aa: ASLTGGPGELF

d_gene: -
j_gene: TRBJ1-6
abundance: -
v_gene: TRBV7-2
CDR3aa: ASSGVSYNSPLH

d_gene: TRBD1
j_gene: TRBJ1-1
abundance: -
v_gene: TRBV6-5
CDR3aa: ASSRDRGLSEAF

d_gene: TRBD1
j_gene: TRBJ2-7
abundance: -
v_gene: TRBV5-6
CDR3aa: ASSFGQGLNEQY

d_gene: TRBD2
j_gene: TRBJ2-1
abundance: once
v_gene: TRBV11-3
CDR3aa: ASSPTSGGAGNEQF

d_gene: -
j_gene: TRBJ2-1
abundance: few
v_gene: TRBV18
CDR3aa: ASSPNSGISSYNEQF

d_gene: -
j_gene: TRBJ1-1
abundance: -
v_gene: TRBV21-1
CDR3aa: ASSSTITENTEAF

d_gene: -
j_gene: -
abundance: -
v_gene: TRBV25-1
CDR3aa: ASSEFASSDEQY

d_gene: -
j_gene: TRBJ1-1
abundance: -
v_gene: TRBV18
CDR3aa: ASSPIGGISLNTEAF

d_gene: -
j_gene: TRBJ1-3
abundance: -
v_gene: TRBV4-1
CDR3aa: ASSQEGVSGNTIY

d_gene: TRBD1
j_gene: TRBJ1-2
abundance: -
v_gene: TRBV7-2
CDR3aa: ASSQEQGPLKGYT

d_gene: -
j_gene: TRBJ1-4
abundance: few
v_gene: TRBV4-2
CDR3aa: ASSQEDRRLF

d_gene: -
j_gene: TRBJ2-1
abundance: -
v_gene: TRBV11-3
CDR3aa: ASSFQYNEQF

d_gene: -
j_gene: TRBJ1-6
abundance: -
v_gene: TRBV27
CDR3aa: ASSPRTSFNSPLH

d_gene: TRBD1
j_gene: TRBJ1-1
abundance: few
v_gene: TRBV6-1
CDR3aa: ASSAPDRGNEAF

d_gene: -
j_gene: TRBJ1-1
abundance: -
v_gene: TRBV2
CDR3aa: ASSVGLNTEAF

d_gene: TRBD2
j_gene: TRBJ2-3
abundance: -
v_gene: TRBV27
CDR3aa: ASSSLGTRITDTQY

d_gene: TRBD2
j_gene: TRBJ2-1
abundance: -
v_gene: TRBV5-4
CDR3aa: ASSTPGTSLTGQF

d_gene: -
j_gene: TRBJ2-4
abundance: -
v_gene: TRBV5-6
CDR3aa: ASSLGQLAKNIQY

d_gene: TRBD2
j_gene: TRBJ2-7
abundance: -
v_gene: TRBV5-1
CDR3aa: ASSLTSGAGEQY

d_gene: TRBD2
j_gene: TRBJ2-7
abundance: once
v_gene: TRBV2
CDR3aa: ASSEGSASGRPNEQY

d_gene: -
j_gene: TRBJ2-5
abundance: -
v_gene: TRBV18
CDR3aa: ASSPPDSQETQY

d_gene: TRBD2
j_gene: TRBJ2-2
abundance: -
v_gene: TRBV7-9
CDR3aa: ASSSISGRLTGELF

d_gene: -
j_gene: TRBJ2-3
abundance: few
v_gene: TRBV5-4
CDR3aa: ASREMDDTQY

d_gene: TRBD1
j_gene: TRBJ2-1
abundance: -
v_gene: TRBV7-2
CDR3aa: ASSPRLTGGEQF